This TCR beta chain was obtained from a study of blood T cell repertoires in COVID-19. Study-level information: The samples span acute and convalescent COVID-19 from the United States, Italy and Spain. Sources were T cells, B-cell-depleted T cells, or PBMCs; the material itself was cDNA or gDNA.

The V and J ends lost 3 bases and 3 bases respectively, with 11 bases between them. This CDR3 is 14 amino acids long. Germline CDR1 is KGHDR and CDR2 is SFDVKD. Original data processing: Amplification of reference gene primers was used by the study to estimate nucleated cell counts. Profiling relied on immunoSEQ multiplex PCR, and the TCRdb table lists in-frame clones only, not all of them. The V and J calls and the clone size are those of that table, but D and trimming were determined from the DNA. The repertoire holds approximately 240,000 clones, with under 90% as singletons. The chain has TRBV24-1 and TRBJ2-7; a weak D match, TRBD1 (6 bases). The material sequenced was peripheral blood. The source is a woman of 80 years or more with active or convalescent COVID-19. DNA of the CDR3: TGTGCCACCAGTGATGCATCAGGGGTCTACGAGCAGTACTTC. It yields the protein CATSDASGVYEQYF.